This is a list of T cell receptor beta chains from one sample in a study of identical twins. TCRdb itself ran the 5' RACE reads through MiXCR, one entry per CDR3 protein. In the table there are under 900,000 distinct CDR3 sequences, around a sixth of which are singletons. These data were also reused for a study on T cells expressing NK-cell markers.

The sample consisted of PBMCs. Receptor source: a woman under 30 in good health. Both conserved end residues are part of each CDR3. A D gene is named only where the DNA matches it firmly. Not every row has a clone size; where given, it reads once, few, many or a size class.

d_call j_call clone_size v_call cdr3_nt cdr3_aa
NA TRBJ2-5 NA TRBV5-1 TGCGCCAGCAGCTACCAGGGGTTCCAAGAGACCCAGTACTTC CASSYQGFQETQYF
NA TRBJ2-1 NA TRBV11-2 TGTGCCAGCAGCTTCACCCCCCAGTCTTCCTACAATGAGCAGTTCTTC CASSFTPQSSYNEQFF
TRBD1 TRBJ2-2 NA TRBV18 TGTGCCAGCTCACCCTGGGACAGGGGGCGAGGCACCGGGGAGCTGTTTTTT CASSPWDRGRGTGELFF
NA TRBJ2-3 few TRBV29-1 TGCAGCGTTGAGATCACAGATACGCAGTATTTT CSVEITDTQYF
NA TRBJ1-1 few TRBV27 TGTGCCAGCGGGCAAATCTCGGGCCCCAGCATACCTGAAGCTTTCTTT CASGQISGPSIPEAFF
NA TRBJ1-6 NA TRBV12-3/TRBV12-4 TGTGCCAGCAGTCCCATCTCAGATTCACCCCTCCACTTT CASSPISDSPLHF
NA TRBJ1-1 few TRBV29-1 TGCAGCGTTGAAAGGAGGGTTGATGTCACTGAAGCTTTCTTT CSVERRVDVTEAFF
NA TRBJ1-1 many TRBV20-1 TGCAGTGCTAGCGCTAGGGAATTGGCTTTCTTT CSASARELAFF
TRBD1 TRBJ1-1 NA TRBV5-1 TGCGCCAGCAGCTTGTGGGGACAGGGTGAAGCTTTCTTT CASSLWGQGEAFF
TRBD2 TRBJ2-7 few TRBV14 TGTGCCAGCAGCCCACTGAGGACTAGCGGGAGCGAGCAGTACTTC CASSPLRTSGSEQYF
TRBD2 TRBJ2-1 NA TRBV9 TGTGCCAGCAGCGCCCTAGCGGGCCGCTCCTACAATGAGCAGTTCTTC CASSALAGRSYNEQFF
NA TRBJ2-5 NA TRBV10-1 TGCGCCAGCAGTGAGCAACAGCAAGAGACCCAGTACTTC CASSEQQQETQYF
NA TRBJ1-5 few TRBV12-3/TRBV12-4 TGTGCCAGCAGTTTAGGTGGCAACGACCAGCATTTT CASSLGGNDQHF
NA TRBJ1-6 NA TRBV12-3/TRBV12-4 TGTGCCAGCAGTTTAAGAGGCTCCTATAATTCACCCCTCCACTTT CASSLRGSYNSPLHF
TRBD2 TRBJ2-1 NA TRBV5-4 TGCGCCAGCAGCGGCTTTAGCGGGAGTACTTCCTACAATGAGCAGTTCTTC CASSGFSGSTSYNEQFF
NA TRBJ1-1 NA TRBV7-2 TGTGCCAGCAGCTTAATCGCAGGTGGGGGGACTGAAGCTTTCTTT CASSLIAGGGTEAFF
NA TRBJ2-1 few TRBV6-5 TGTGCCAGCAGTTATTTGGAGGAGCAGTTCTTC CASSYLEEQFF
NA TRBJ1-5 many TRBV24-1 TGTGCCACCCCCCCCGATGACAGTATTGTCCAGCCCCAGCATTTT CATPPDDSIVQPQHF
NA TRBJ1-2 NA TRBV3-1 TGTGCCAGCAGCGTCCTCTCCTACCCCGGCTACACCTTC CASSVLSYPGYTF
TRBD1 TRBJ2-2 many TRBV10-3 TGTGCCATCAGCGATGGACAGGTCGGATCCGGGGAGCTGTTTTTT CAISDGQVGSGELFF
NA TRBJ2-7 NA TRBV5-1 TGCGCCAGCAGCTTAGTAGGTTGGGCCTACGAGCAGTACTTC CASSLVGWAYEQYF
TRBD1 TRBJ2-7 NA TRBV9 TGTGCCAGCAGCGGGACAGGGGATCTCTACGAGCAGTACTTC CASSGTGDLYEQYF
TRBD2 TRBJ2-5 NA TRBV2 TGTGCCAGCCTCCGGGAGGTGGGGGAGACCCAGTACTTC CASLREVGETQYF
NA TRBJ2-5 few TRBV7-9 TGTGCCAGCAGCTTAATTCCCGGAGGGACCCAGTACTTC CASSLIPGGTQYF